The present T cell receptor beta chain was sequenced within a study of radiation and T cells in renal cell carcinoma. Regarding the study as a whole: Baseline intratumoral clonotype presence is unknown without pretreatment biopsies.

Profiled with immunoSEQ multiplex PCR; TCRdb holds only in-frame clones, not every one. The repertoire holds about 120,000 clones, with 81% as singletons. Sample time point: blood 2 weeks post-SBRT. Described treatment: 15 Gy SBRT to primary tumor, nephrectomy 4 weeks later. After SBRT, blood was collected at 2 and 4 weeks, plus baseline. This renal cell carcinoma was of the clear cell type. A word on this clone: The antigen is unknown.

Source: blood, taken from a patient whose treatment included radiotherapy and nephrectomy. The TCR comes from a man aged 50 to 59 with renal cell carcinoma.

The CDR3 DNA follows: TGTGCCAGCAGCCCCGTCGGACACATGGAGGACACCGGGGAGCTGTTTTTT. Translating gives CASSPVGHMEDTGELFF. This chain links TRBV7-8 with TRBJ2-2; D possibly matches TRBD1 or TRBD2 (5 bases each). Germline-derived CDR1 and CDR2 are SGHVS and FQNEAQ. CDR3 size: 17 residues. V shed 5 bases and J shed 3 bases, with 19 bases lying between them.